The rows below give T cell receptor beta chains drawn from one sample of a study of shared clonotypes between healthy human individuals. Generated by immunoSEQ multiplex PCR, the TCRdb table keeps only in-frame clones and is missing some. The sample lists approximately 500,000 clones; approximately 80% were seen once. Source material: PBMCs. The source is a woman between 40 and 50 years old in good health. Some clones in this sample may be carry-over from other donors' samples. Each CDR3 is given with its conserved first and last residue.

V gene: TRBV7-9; J gene: TRBJ2-7; CDR3 length: 18; CDR3 protein: CASTPRGQGPLSSYEQYF
V gene: TRBV5-6; J gene: TRBJ2-5; CDR3 length: 17; CDR3 protein: CASSLGLAGGSWETQYF
V gene: TRBV6-1; J gene: TRBJ1-1; CDR3 length: 16; CDR3 protein: CASSDNWPGLGTEAFF
V gene: TRBV7-8; J gene: TRBJ2-7; CDR3 length: 15; CDR3 protein: CASSLGVRGLSEQYF
V gene: TRBV29-1; J gene: TRBJ1-3; CDR3 length: 14; CDR3 protein: CSVEVDRAGNTIYF
V gene: TRBV30; J gene: TRBJ1-5; CDR3 length: 15; CDR3 protein: CAWSDRGARNQPQHF
V gene: TRBV30; J gene: TRBJ1-1; CDR3 length: 13; CDR3 protein: CAWTLSVRAEAFF
V gene: TRBV27; J gene: TRBJ1-2; CDR3 length: 13; CDR3 protein: CASSMTGGYGYTF
V gene: TRBV7-8; J gene: TRBJ2-7; CDR3 length: 15; CDR3 protein: CASSLARDLIYEQYF
V gene: TRBV5-1; J gene: TRBJ2-2; CDR3 length: 15; CDR3 protein: CASSSLGPDTGELFF
V gene: TRBV19; J gene: TRBJ1-2; CDR3 length: 12; CDR3 protein: CASSIGNVGYTF
V gene: TRBV5-1; J gene: TRBJ2-1; CDR3 length: 15; CDR3 protein: CASSLDTSSYNEQFF
V gene: TRBV4-1; J gene: TRBJ2-3; CDR3 length: 15; CDR3 protein: CASSQERALGDTQYF
V gene: TRBV19; J gene: TRBJ1-2; CDR3 length: 14; CDR3 protein: CASSRDRTNYGYTF
V gene: TRBV4-1; J gene: TRBJ2-4; CDR3 length: 11; CDR3 protein: CASSRDRGLYF
V gene: TRBV7-6; J gene: TRBJ2-1; CDR3 length: 14; CDR3 protein: CASSLAGEINEQFF
V gene: TRBV18; J gene: TRBJ2-1; CDR3 length: 14; CDR3 protein: CASSFRGPDNEQFF
V gene: TRBV6-1; J gene: TRBJ1-5; CDR3 length: 15; CDR3 protein: CASSEAGGNNQPQHF
V gene: TRBV6-1; J gene: TRBJ2-7; CDR3 length: 15; CDR3 protein: CASSPTSGASYEQYF
V gene: TRBV6-1; J gene: TRBJ2-3; CDR3 length: 15; CDR3 protein: CASWDSGSVTDTQYF
V gene: TRBV19; J gene: TRBJ2-2; CDR3 length: 13; CDR3 protein: CATESGNTGELFF
V gene: TRBV5-4; J gene: TRBJ2-2; CDR3 length: 18; CDR3 protein: CASRRELAPGSNTGELFF
V gene: TRBV4-1; J gene: TRBJ1-1; CDR3 length: 14; CDR3 protein: CASSQGGRATEAFF
V gene: TRBV4-1; J gene: TRBJ2-1; CDR3 length: 11; CDR3 protein: CASSYYNEQFF
V gene: TRBV25-1; J gene: TRBJ1-5; CDR3 length: 12; CDR3 protein: CASLTGNQPQHF
V gene: TRBV14; J gene: TRBJ2-5; CDR3 length: 17; CDR3 protein: CASSQGRGWRGGETQYF
V gene: TRBV7-2; J gene: TRBJ2-1; CDR3 length: 14; CDR3 protein: CASSLNPSPLGQFF
V gene: TRBV18; J gene: TRBJ2-2; CDR3 length: 13; CDR3 protein: CASSPDSTGELFF
V gene: TRBV10-2; J gene: TRBJ2-5; CDR3 length: 13; CDR3 protein: CASSPTIQETQYF
V gene: TRBV7-6; J gene: TRBJ1-3; CDR3 length: 16; CDR3 protein: CASSPARGPSGNTIYF
V gene: TRBV6-6; J gene: TRBJ2-7; CDR3 length: 14; CDR3 protein: CASSPRAGPGEQYF
V gene: TRBV29-1; J gene: TRBJ1-1; CDR3 length: 13; CDR3 protein: CSGDRDLGTEAFF
V gene: TRBV7-2; J gene: TRBJ2-6; CDR3 length: 15; CDR3 protein: CASRSVRSGANVLTF
V gene: TRBV7-3; J gene: TRBJ2-3; CDR3 length: 14; CDR3 protein: CASSLTGGMDTQYF
V gene: TRBV7-2; J gene: TRBJ1-2; CDR3 length: 14; CDR3 protein: CASSLAGGGYGYTF
V gene: TRBV5-5; J gene: TRBJ2-5; CDR3 length: 16; CDR3 protein: CASSSLAGGPSETQYF
V gene: TRBV5-1; J gene: TRBJ2-7; CDR3 length: 15; CDR3 protein: CASSLGGRGQGEQYF
V gene: TRBV9; J gene: TRBJ1-2; CDR3 length: 13; CDR3 protein: CASSGSKSYGYTF
V gene: TRBV27; J gene: TRBJ1-5; CDR3 length: 13; CDR3 protein: CASSSDSNQPQHF
V gene: TRBV29-1; J gene: NA; CDR3 length: 12; CDR3 protein: CSVVRGKYEQYF
V gene: TRBV7-9; J gene: TRBJ2-1; CDR3 length: 13; CDR3 protein: CASSFLGKVEQFF
V gene: TRBV20-1; J gene: TRBJ1-2; CDR3 length: 11; CDR3 protein: CSASFSGGYTF
V gene: TRBV19; J gene: TRBJ2-1; CDR3 length: 16; CDR3 protein: CASSKAGPSSYNEQFF
V gene: TRBV7-9; J gene: TRBJ2-7; CDR3 length: 13; CDR3 protein: CASMRDRFYEQYF
V gene: TRBV27; J gene: TRBJ2-7; CDR3 length: 15; CDR3 protein: CASITFGTGGWEQYF
V gene: TRBV25-1; J gene: TRBJ2-1; CDR3 length: 12; CDR3 protein: CASSTHHNEQFF
V gene: TRBV5-6; J gene: TRBJ2-7; CDR3 length: 14; CDR3 protein: CASSRGTGPVGQYF
V gene: TRBV7-9; J gene: TRBJ2-1; CDR3 length: 15; CDR3 protein: CASSTRTSGSDEQFF
V gene: TRBV30; J gene: TRBJ1-6; CDR3 length: 15; CDR3 protein: CAWIGIQGGNSPLHF
V gene: TRBV28; J gene: TRBJ1-5; CDR3 length: 13; CDR3 protein: CASILSGGQPQHF
V gene: TRBV9; J gene: TRBJ2-7; CDR3 length: 14; CDR3 protein: CASSVGLQDYEQYF
V gene: TRBV7-6; J gene: TRBJ2-2; CDR3 length: 15; CDR3 protein: CASSLEGLNTGELFF
V gene: TRBV7-2; J gene: TRBJ2-7; CDR3 length: 17; CDR3 protein: CASSLGLAGAKLDEQYF